This TCR beta chain was identified in a study of blood T cell repertoires in COVID-19. Study context: Spain, Italy and the United States supplied samples that represented acute and convalescent COVID-19. Sample material is recorded as cDNA or gDNA derived from T cells, B-cell-depleted T cells, or PBMCs.

Study processing details: Amplification from reference gene primers served as the basis for estimated nucleated cell counts. TCRdb keeps only in-frame clones here, not all; method: immunoSEQ multiplex PCR. V, J and clone size are taken as reported in that table, and D and trimming were inferred from the DNA itself. This repertoire shows more than 85,000 clones, roughly 86% found once; its top ten account for just under 10%. The clonotype was recovered from a man in his forties with active or convalescent COVID-19. Sequencing used peripheral blood.

This CDR3 is CASSDPGASNYGYTF. The DNA for the CDR3 is TGTGCCAGCAGTGACCCAGGGGCCTCTAACTATGGCTACACCTTC. V gene TRBV2 combines with J gene TRBJ1-2, with D possibly TRBD1 on 6 matching bases. The germline CDR1 and CDR2 sequences are SNHLY and FYNNEI. The CDR3 loop spans 15 amino acids. Trimming removed 3 bases from V and 0 bases from J, with 11 bases in between.